Below are 25 T cell receptor beta chains sequenced from a single sample in a study of blood T cell repertoires in COVID-19 (dated by TCRdb to the early 2020s). Libraries were constructed by the immunoSEQ multiplex PCR assay. TCRdb carries this immuneACCESS record with in-frame sequences only. Its versions omit some clonotypes, under half of them owing to an unresolved V gene in the studies checked, with the rest unexplained. Across this sample there are 90,000 to 110,000 clones, with around 76% seen only once. 19% of the sample lies in the top ten. Input material: peripheral blood. Source of these receptors: a woman between 70 and 85 years old with acute or convalescent COVID-19.

The chain has TRBV11-2 and TRBJ1-2, with no clear D. The CDR3 runs 15 residues. In germline, CDR1 is SGHAT, CDR2 FQNNGV. Trimming took off 5 bases at V and 1 base at J, with 14 bases between the two ends. The DNA for the CDR3 is TGTGCCAGCAGCCCCCCCGGGAGGGTTAACTATGGCTACACCTTC. It is translated as CASSPPGRVNYGYTF.

The rearrangement uses TRBV6-1 and TRBJ1-2, with D possibly TRBD1 on 6 matching bases. V lost 2 bases, J lost 7 bases, and 14 bases lay in between. This CDR3 has 14 amino acids. Germline CDR1 MNHNS, CDR2 SASEGT. The CDR3 DNA reads TGTGCCAGCAGTGAACGGGGGGGCGTAGGTGGCTACACCTTC. Amino acid sequence: CASSERGGVGGYTF.

The chain uses TRBV29-1 and TRBJ1-1; D ambiguous. CDR1 is SQVTM and CDR2 is ANQGSEA in the germline V gene. The V gene lost 3 bases and the J gene lost 0 bases, with 8 bases spanning the gap. This CDR3 has 13 amino acids. Here the CDR3 reads CSVDTAMNTEAFF. Written as DNA, the CDR3 is TGCAGCGTTGATACAGCAATGAACACTGAAGCTTTCTTT.

This clone was counted a few times. The chain employs TRBV14 and TRBJ2-7, with D possibly being TRBD2 (5 bases). This CDR3 is built from 15 residues. Trimming left V 5 bases short and J 3 bases short, with 17 bases between. Germline CDR1 reads SGHDN; CDR2 reads FVKESK. The CDR3 nucleotides are TGTGCCAGCAGCGGGCGAGGAGGCCGACACTACGAGCAGTACTTC. It specifies CASSGRGGRHYEQYF.

The gene calls are TRBV3-1 (or the pseudogene TRBV3-2) and TRBJ1-6; D ambiguous. Germline-derived CDR1 and CDR2 are LGHDT and YNNKEL (reference sequence). The CDR3 is 13 residues long. V was cut by 0 bases and J by 8 bases, with 5 bases left in between. DNA of the CDR3: TGTGCCAGCAGCCAAGACCCGTATTCACCCCTCCACTTT. Residues: CASSQDPYSPLHF.

The rearrangement uses TRBV29-1 and TRBJ2-1, with D tentatively TRBD1 (6 bases). The CDR3 is 12 amino acids. CDR1 is SQVTM, CDR2 ANQGSEA, per germline. The germline V and J ends were trimmed by 4 bases and 5 bases, with 9 bases remaining between them. CDR3 in amino acids: CSVAQGNNEQFF. The CDR3 DNA is TGCAGCGTTGCACAGGGAAACAATGAGCAGTTCTTC.

The V and J genes are TRBV2 and TRBJ2-2, with 8 bases fitting TRBD1. CDR1 is SNHLY, CDR2 FYNNEI, per germline. The junction had 5 bases not matched to a gene; V was cut back by 4 bases and J by 7 bases. The CDR3 contains 14 residues. The CDR3 reads CASSAQGAVGELFF. Here the CDR3 DNA reads TGTGCCAGCAGTGCCCAGGGGGCAGTCGGGGAGCTGTTTTTT. The full variable domain, completed using reference TRBV2 and TRBJ2-2, is EPEVTQTPSHQVTQMGQEVILRCVPISNHLYFYWYRQILGQKVEFLVSFYNNEISEKSEIFDDQFSVERPDGSNFTLKIRSTKLEDSAMYFCASSAQGAVGELFFGEGSRLTVL.

The V and J genes are TRBV4-3 and TRBJ1-5, with 8 bases identical to TRBD1. Trimming cost V 6 bases and J 0 bases; bases outside gene matches: 4. This CDR3 has 15 residues. Germline CDR1 and CDR2: LGHNA and YSLEER. In nucleotides, the CDR3 is TGCGCCAGCAGTCCAGACAGGGGTAGCAATCAGCCCCAGCATTTT. This encodes CASSPDRGSNQPQHF.

The gene calls are TRBV10-3 and TRBJ1-4; 8 bases are a match to TRBD1. The germline V gene encodes CDR1 ENHRY and CDR2 SYGVKD. This CDR3 is 20 amino acids long. J gave up 8 bases and V 0 bases, and 20 bases lay outside the gene matches. The CDR3, as DNA: TGTGCCATCAGTGAGTCCATGGGGACAGGTCGTTCACCTGGTAGGGAAAAACTGTTTTTT. This translates into CAISESMGTGRSPGREKLFF.

This chain joins TRBV25-1 and TRBJ1-1, with D perhaps matching TRBD1 (5 bases). Germline loops: CDR1 MGHDK, CDR2 SYGVNS. V lost 6 bases and J lost 1, with 9 bases in between. The CDR3 runs 13 residues. CDR3 amino acids: CASRGGANTEAFF. The CDR3, as DNA: TGTGCCAGCAGAGGCGGGGCGAACACTGAAGCTTTCTTT.

The chain couples TRBV5-1 to TRBJ1-2; 7 nucleotides line up with TRBD1. Trimming took 4 bases from V and 5 from J; bases not matched to a gene: 20. The germline gives CDR1 SGHRS, CDR2 YFSETQ. This CDR3 has 18 residues. The CDR3: CASSPGSMGQRTLYGYTF. The CDR3, as DNA: TGCGCCAGCAGCCCAGGATCGATGGGACAGCGGACTTTATATGGCTACACCTTC.

The chain recombines TRBV10-3 with TRBJ2-3, with D uncertain. Germline V CDR1 and CDR2: ENHRY, SYGVKD. Trimming took off 6 bases at V and 3 bases at J, with 7 bases between the two ends. The CDR3 sequence is 12 residues long. In DNA form, the CDR3 reads TGTGCCATCAGCGCAGCGACAGATACGCAGTATTTT. It yields the protein CAISAATDTQYF.

The chain employs TRBV12-3 or TRBV12-4 and TRBJ2-7; no clear D. This CDR3 has 12 residues. Trimming removed 8 bases from V and 2 bases from J, with 10 bases in between. This CDR3 is CASGSSPYEQYF. The CDR3 DNA reads as TGTGCCAGCGGTTCGAGCCCCTACGAGCAGTACTTC.

This chain joins TRBV20-1 and TRBJ1-4; D is unclear. CDR1 and CDR2 (germline): DFQATT, SNEGSKA (reference sequence). Trimming stripped 3 bases from V and 5 bases from J, with 16 bases between. The length of the CDR3 is 15 residues. The CDR3 DNA reads TGCAGTGCTAGTTATCCGCCTCTGCGGAATGAAAAACTGTTTTTT. Amino acid sequence: CSASYPPLRNEKLFF.

The chain has TRBV6-4 and TRBJ1-1; D perhaps matches TRBD1 (5 bases). The CDR3 spans 14 residues. The V gene lost 6 bases and the J gene lost 5 bases, with 16 bases spanning the gap. The germline gives CDR1 MRHNA, CDR2 SNTAGT. This chain's CDR3 is CASREGQASTEAFF. Here the CDR3 DNA reads TGTGCCAGCAGGGAGGGGCAGGCGAGTACTGAAGCTTTCTTT.

This chain links TRBV29-1 with TRBJ2-2, with 8 bases fitting TRBD2. There are 14 residues in the CDR3. With 5 bases clipped from V and 5 bases from J, the junction kept 7 bases outside the gene matches. Per germline, CDR1 SQVTM and CDR2 ANQGSEA. The CDR3 protein is CSVQSGGGTGELFF. The CDR3 nucleotides read TGCAGCGTTCAGAGCGGGGGTGGAACCGGGGAGCTGTTTTTT.

Notes on this clone: In the same sample, other DNA sequences code for this CDR3. The CDR3 region is CASSQGAGTGNTIYF. The CDR3 DNA reads TGTGCCAGCAGCCAAGGAGCAGGTACCGGAAACACCATATATTTT. The chain combines TRBV3-1 (or the pseudogene TRBV3-2) with TRBJ1-3; D is unclear. CDR3 length equals 15 residues. The V end was cut by 1 base, the J end by 4 bases, with 11 bases between. Germline CDR1 LGHDT, CDR2 YNNKEL (reference sequence).

In this sample, this clone turned up a few times. The V gene is TRBV6-1, the J gene TRBJ1-6; 7 positions match TRBD1. Losses at the gene ends were 3 bases for V and 8 bases for J; bases not matched to a gene: 16. Germline V CDR1 and CDR2: MNHNS, SASEGT. This CDR3 contains 18 residues. The CDR3: CASSDAAFLGTEDSPLHF. The CDR3 DNA reads TGTGCCAGCAGTGATGCCGCTTTTTTAGGGACAGAAGATTCACCCCTCCACTTT.

V is TRBV9 and J is TRBJ2-2, with 7 bases lining up with TRBD2. CDR1 and CDR2 from the germline V gene are SGDLS and YYNGEE. The V and J ends lost 0 bases and 6 bases, in that order; junction bases with no gene match: 8. The CDR3 extends over 16 amino acids. The CDR3 region has the DNA TGTGCCAGCAGCGTAGTGGGCGGGGGTGTCGCCGGGGAGCTGTTTTTT. Its translation: CASSVVGGGVAGELFF.

V and J are TRBV18 and TRBJ2-7, with no clear D. The CDR3 extends over 15 amino acids. Deletions cut 3 bases from V and 3 bases from J, with 15 bases between. CDR1 and CDR2 (germline): KGHSH, LQKENI. The CDR3 loop is CASSPPVSRVYEQYF. CDR3 bases: TGTGCCAGCTCACCTCCTGTGTCGCGAGTCTACGAGCAGTACTTC.

Only a few counts were recorded for this clone. The chain employs TRBV19 and TRBJ1-2; D is possibly TRBD1 (6 bases). V dropped 9 bases and J dropped 4 bases, with 9 bases sitting between them. Germline CDR1 is LNHDA and CDR2 is SQIVND (reference sequence). This CDR3 has 11 residues. The DNA of the CDR3 is TGTGCCAGCCGGGACACCTATGGCTACACCTTC. This codes for CASRDTYGYTF.

This chain connects TRBV5-5 to TRBJ1-1, with a weak D call TRBD1 (5 bases). This CDR3 region has 15 residues. The ends were cut back, 1 base at V and 3 bases at J, with 13 bases in the middle. Germline-derived CDR1 and CDR2 are SGHKS and YYEKEE (reference sequence). CDR3 in DNA: TGTGCCAGCAGCTTGAGGCAGGGTCGGTACACTGAAGCTTTCTTT. This encodes CASSLRQGRYTEAFF.

The CDR3 reads CASREGAGNSPLHF. DNA of the CDR3: TGTGCCAGCAGAGAGGGGGCAGGCAATTCACCCCTCCACTTT. J is TRBJ1-6 and V is TRBV2, with 7 bases that match TRBD1. The CDR3 covers 14 residues. Trimming at V came to 6 bases and at J to 7 bases, leaving 6 bases not matched to a gene. From germline, CDR1 is SNHLY and CDR2 FYNNEI.

In this sample, this clone turned up once. The V and J genes are TRBV19 and TRBJ1-5; D call uncertain. V lost 6 bases and J 0 bases, leaving 12 bases between the germline ends. The CDR3 has 15 residues. Germline V CDR1 and CDR2: LNHDA, SQIVND (reference sequence). CDR3 in DNA: TGTGCCAGTAGCCTCAGGCGGGGTAGCAATCAGCCCCAGCATTTT. Translation: CASSLRRGSNQPQHF. The full variable domain, in which reference TRBV19 and TRBJ1-5 provide the parts outside the CDR3, is DGGITQSPKYLFRKEGQNVTLSCEQNLNHDAMYWYRQDPGQGLRLIYYSQIVNDFQKGDIAEGYSVSREKKESFPLTVTSAQKNPTAFYLCASSLRRGSNQPQHFGDGTRLSIL.

The J gene is TRBJ1-5, the V gene TRBV6-5; 10 bases map to TRBD1. The CDR3 runs 14 residues. V lost 6 bases to trimming and J lost 1 base; unmatched junction nucleotides: 0. Germline CDR1 MNHEY, CDR2 SVGAGI. The CDR3 reads CASRGQGSNQPQHF. The CDR3 DNA reads TGTGCCAGCAGGGGACAGGGGAGCAATCAGCCCCAGCATTTT.